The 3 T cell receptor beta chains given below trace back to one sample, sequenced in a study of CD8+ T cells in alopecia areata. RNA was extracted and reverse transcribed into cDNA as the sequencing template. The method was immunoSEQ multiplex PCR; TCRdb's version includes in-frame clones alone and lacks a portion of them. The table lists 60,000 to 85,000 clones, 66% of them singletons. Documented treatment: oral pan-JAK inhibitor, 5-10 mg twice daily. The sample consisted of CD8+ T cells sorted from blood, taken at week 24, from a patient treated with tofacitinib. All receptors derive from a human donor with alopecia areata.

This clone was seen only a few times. This CDR3 reads CASSSELEEAFF. CDR3 nucleotides: TGTGCCAGCAGCTCCGAACTGGAGGAAGCTTTCTTT. The chain employs TRBV7-9 and TRBJ1-1, with D uncertain. Germline V CDR1 and CDR2: SEHNR, FQNEAQ (reference sequence). V lost 4 bases and J lost 8, with 11 bases in between. The CDR3 consists of 12 residues.

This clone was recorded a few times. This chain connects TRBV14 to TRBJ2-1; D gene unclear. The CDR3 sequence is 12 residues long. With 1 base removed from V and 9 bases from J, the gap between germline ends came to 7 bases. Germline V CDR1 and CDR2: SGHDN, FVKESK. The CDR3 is CASSQVRTEQFF. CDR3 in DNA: TGTGCCAGCAGCCAAGTACGTACTGAGCAGTTCTTC.

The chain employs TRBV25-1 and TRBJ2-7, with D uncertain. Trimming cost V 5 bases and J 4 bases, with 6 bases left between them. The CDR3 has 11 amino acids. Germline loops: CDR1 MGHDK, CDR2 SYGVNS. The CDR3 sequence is CASSNLYEQYF. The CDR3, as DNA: TGTGCCAGCAGTAATCTATACGAGCAGTACTTC.